This T cell receptor beta chain comes out of a study of CD8+ T cells in alopecia areata. At the level of the study: Disease severity was quantified as SALT score of affected scalp area. Findings and caveats of the study: Tofacitinib significantly brought down scalp clonality and expanded CD8+ clones among top 100. Tofacitinib did not eliminate many expanded lesional clones from scalp or blood. Clonality exceeded that of normal scalp in lesional scalp, most notably in alopecia totalis/universalis.

The table lists this clone with a few counts. What it binds is not known. The V gene lost 2 bases and the J gene lost 4 bases, with 18 bases spanning the gap. There are 16 residues in the CDR3. Germline V CDR1 and CDR2: SGHRS, YFSETQ. The treatment was: oral pan-JAK inhibitor, 5-10 mg twice daily. RNA extraction and reverse transcription yielded cDNA as sequencing template. Data came from immunoSEQ multiplex PCR; TCRdb stores just in-frame clones and leaves some out. The repertoire holds about 190,000 clones, with approximately 56% as singletons. The material was CD4+ T cells sorted from blood, obtained at week 4, from a patient treated with tofacitinib. The TCR was taken from a human donor with alopecia areata. V and J are TRBV5-1 and TRBJ2-5; no clear D. This CDR3 is CASSLTDGALGETQYF. The CDR3 nucleotides are TGCGCCAGCAGCTTAACGGACGGAGCCCTGGGAGAGACCCAGTACTTC.